This TCR beta chain was sequenced during a study of long-term antiretroviral therapy in people with HIV. Study observations and caveats: Once patients were on ART, diversity went higher but still fell short of transplant donor controls. Controls exceeded HIV repertoires in CDR3 length range.

Germline assignment: CDR1 LNHDA and CDR2 SQIVND (reference sequence). The CDR3 runs to 14 residues. V was pared by 3 bases and J by 2 bases, with 8 bases between. Investigators performed immunoSEQ version v3.0 at survey level. In sequencing, about 40,000-50,000 T-cell genomes per sample were targeted. Assay used: immunoSEQ multiplex PCR; TCRdb lists only in-frame clones, some missing. Seen here are fewer than 6,500 clones, over 75% observed once, and the top ten hold roughly a tenth. Turning to this clone: Antigen: not known.

The TCR originated in a man aged 40-50 years with HIV. Sequencing was performed on unsorted PBMCs, taken 1.8 years before starting antiretroviral therapy. This chain joins TRBV19 and TRBJ1-3; D perhaps matches TRBD1 (5 bases). The chain's CDR3 is CASSIGGAGNTIYF. The CDR3 DNA follows: TGTGCCAGTAGTATTGGAGGGGCTGGAAACACCATATATTTT.